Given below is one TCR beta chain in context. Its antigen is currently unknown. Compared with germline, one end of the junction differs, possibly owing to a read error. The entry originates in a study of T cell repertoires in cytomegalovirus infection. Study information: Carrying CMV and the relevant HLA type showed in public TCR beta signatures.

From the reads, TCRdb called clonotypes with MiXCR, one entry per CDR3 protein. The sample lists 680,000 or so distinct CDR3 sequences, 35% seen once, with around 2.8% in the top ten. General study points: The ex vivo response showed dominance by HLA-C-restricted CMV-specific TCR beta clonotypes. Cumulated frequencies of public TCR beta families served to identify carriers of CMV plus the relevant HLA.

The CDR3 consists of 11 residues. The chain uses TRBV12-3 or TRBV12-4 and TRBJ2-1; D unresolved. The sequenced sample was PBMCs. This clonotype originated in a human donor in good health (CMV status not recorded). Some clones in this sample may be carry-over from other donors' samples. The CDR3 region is CASSLSGLSVF. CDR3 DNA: TGTGCCAGCAGTTTATCGGGTTTGTCGGTCTTC.